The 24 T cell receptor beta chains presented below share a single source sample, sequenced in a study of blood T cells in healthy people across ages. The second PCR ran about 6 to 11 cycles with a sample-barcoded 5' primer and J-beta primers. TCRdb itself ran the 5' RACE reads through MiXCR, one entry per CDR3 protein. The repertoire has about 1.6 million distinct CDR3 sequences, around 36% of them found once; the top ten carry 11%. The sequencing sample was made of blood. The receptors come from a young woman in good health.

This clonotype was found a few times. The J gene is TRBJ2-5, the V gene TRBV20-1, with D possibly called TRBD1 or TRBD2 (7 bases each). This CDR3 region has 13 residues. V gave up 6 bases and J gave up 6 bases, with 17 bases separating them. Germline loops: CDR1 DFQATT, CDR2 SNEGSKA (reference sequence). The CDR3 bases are TGCAGTGCCAACATTCAGGGGGGGCAGACCCAGTACTTC. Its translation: CSANIQGGQTQYF.

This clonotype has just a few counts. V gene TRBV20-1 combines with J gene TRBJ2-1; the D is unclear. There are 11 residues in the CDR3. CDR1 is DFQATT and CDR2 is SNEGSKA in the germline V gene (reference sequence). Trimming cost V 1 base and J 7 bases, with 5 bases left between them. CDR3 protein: CSARGQNEQFF. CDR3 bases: TGCAGTGCTAGAGGGCAGAATGAGCAGTTCTTC.

The DNA of the CDR3 is TGCGCCAGCAGCAGAGTCGGGACAGGGGACTCTGGGGCCAACGTCCTGACTTTC. It encodes CASSRVGTGDSGANVLTF. This sequence joins TRBV5-1 and TRBJ2-6; 10 nucleotides align to TRBD1. Trimming at V came to 4 bases and at J to 0 bases, leaving 7 bases not matched to a gene. The CDR3 consists of 18 residues. Germline lookup yields CDR1 SGHRS and CDR2 YFSETQ.

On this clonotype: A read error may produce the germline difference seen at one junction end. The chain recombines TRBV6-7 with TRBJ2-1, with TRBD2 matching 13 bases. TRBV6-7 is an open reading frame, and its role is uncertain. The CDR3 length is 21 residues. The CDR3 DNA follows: TGTGCCAGCAGTTACCCGACGGGACTAGCGGGAAAAAAGGGCTCCTACAGTGAGCAGTTCTTC. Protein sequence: CASSYPTGLAGKKGSYSEQFF.

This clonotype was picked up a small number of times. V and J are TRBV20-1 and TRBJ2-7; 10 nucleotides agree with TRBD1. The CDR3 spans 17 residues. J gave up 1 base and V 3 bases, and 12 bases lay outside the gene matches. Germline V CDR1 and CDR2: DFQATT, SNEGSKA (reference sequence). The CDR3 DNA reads TGCAGTGCTAGGGGAACCGGGACAGGGGTTTCATCCTACGAGCAGTACTTC. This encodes CSARGTGTGVSSYEQYF.

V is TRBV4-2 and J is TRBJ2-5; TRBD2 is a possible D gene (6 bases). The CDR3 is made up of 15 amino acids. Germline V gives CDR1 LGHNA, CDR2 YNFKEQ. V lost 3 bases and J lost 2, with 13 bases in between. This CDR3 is CASSQGVAGQETQYF. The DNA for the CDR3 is TGTGCCAGCAGCCAGGGGGTGGCGGGGCAAGAGACCCAGTACTTC.

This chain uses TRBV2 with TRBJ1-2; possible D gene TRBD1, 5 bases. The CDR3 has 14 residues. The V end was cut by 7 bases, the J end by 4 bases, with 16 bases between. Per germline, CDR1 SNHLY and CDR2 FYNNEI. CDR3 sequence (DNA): TGTGCCAGCACTACGGGACGTACCTTCTATGGCTACACCTTC. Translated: CASTTGRTFYGYTF. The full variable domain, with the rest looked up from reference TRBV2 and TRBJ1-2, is EPEVTQTPSHQVTQMGQEVILRCVPISNHLYFYWYRQILGQKVEFLVSFYNNEISEKSEIFDDQFSVERPDGSNFTLKIRSTKLEDSAMYFCASTTGRTFYGYTFGSGTRLTVV.

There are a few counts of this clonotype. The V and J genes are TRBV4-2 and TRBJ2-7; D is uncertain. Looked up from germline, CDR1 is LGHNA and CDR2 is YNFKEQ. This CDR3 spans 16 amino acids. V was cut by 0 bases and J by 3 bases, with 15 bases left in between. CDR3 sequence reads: CASSQDPDDLSYEQYF. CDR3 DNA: TGTGCCAGCAGCCAAGATCCGGATGACTTAAGCTACGAGCAGTACTTC.

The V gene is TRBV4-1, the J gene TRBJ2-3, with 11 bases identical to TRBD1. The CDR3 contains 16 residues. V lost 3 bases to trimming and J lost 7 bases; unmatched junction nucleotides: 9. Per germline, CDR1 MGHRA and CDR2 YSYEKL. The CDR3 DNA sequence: TGCGCCAGCAGCCATCGGGACAGGGGGGAGGGGTATACGCAGTATTTT. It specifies CASSHRDRGEGYTQYF.

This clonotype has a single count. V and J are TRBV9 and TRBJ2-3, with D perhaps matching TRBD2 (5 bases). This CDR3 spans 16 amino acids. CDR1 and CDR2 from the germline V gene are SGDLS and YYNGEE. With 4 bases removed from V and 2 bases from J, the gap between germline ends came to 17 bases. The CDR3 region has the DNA TGTGCCAGCAGCCCTGGGGTGAGCGGATTCACAGATACGCAGTATTTT. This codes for CASSPGVSGFTDTQYF.

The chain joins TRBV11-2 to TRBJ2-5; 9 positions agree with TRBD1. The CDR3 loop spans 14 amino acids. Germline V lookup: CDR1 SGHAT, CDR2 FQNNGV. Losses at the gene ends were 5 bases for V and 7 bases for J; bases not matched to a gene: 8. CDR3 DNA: TGTGCCAGCAGCGGGACAGGGTCCGGTGCGACCCAGTACTTC. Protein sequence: CASSGTGSGATQYF. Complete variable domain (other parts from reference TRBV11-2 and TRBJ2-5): EAGVAQSPRYKIIEKRQSVAFWCNPISGHATLYWYQQILGQGPKLLIQFQNNGVVDDSQLPKDRFSAERLKGVDSTLKIQPAKLEDSAVYLCASSGTGSGATQYFGPGTRLLVL.

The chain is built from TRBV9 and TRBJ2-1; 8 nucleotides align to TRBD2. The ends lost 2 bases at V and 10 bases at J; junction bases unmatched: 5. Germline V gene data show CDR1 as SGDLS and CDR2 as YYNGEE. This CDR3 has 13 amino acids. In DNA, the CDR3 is TGTGCCAGCAGCGTTGCGGGAGGTAAAGAGCAGTTCTTC. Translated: CASSVAGGKEQFF.

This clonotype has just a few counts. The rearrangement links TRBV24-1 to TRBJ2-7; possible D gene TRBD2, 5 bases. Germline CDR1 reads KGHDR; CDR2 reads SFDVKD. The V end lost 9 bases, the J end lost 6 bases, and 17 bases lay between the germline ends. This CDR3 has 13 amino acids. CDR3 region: CATSRTGSGEQYF. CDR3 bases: TGTGCCACCTCTCGGACGGGGTCCGGCGAGCAGTACTTC.

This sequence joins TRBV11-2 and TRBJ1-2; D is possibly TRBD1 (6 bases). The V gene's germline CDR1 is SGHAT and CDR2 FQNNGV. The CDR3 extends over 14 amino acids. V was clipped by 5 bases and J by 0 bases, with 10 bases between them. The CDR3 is CASSQGKTNYGYTF. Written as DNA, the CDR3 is TGTGCCAGCAGCCAGGGGAAGACTAACTATGGCTACACCTTC.

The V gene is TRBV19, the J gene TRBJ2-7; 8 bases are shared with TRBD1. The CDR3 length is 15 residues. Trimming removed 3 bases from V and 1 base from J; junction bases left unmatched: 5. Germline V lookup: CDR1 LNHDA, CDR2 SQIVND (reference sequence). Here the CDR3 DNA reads TGTGCCAGTAGTATGGAACAGGGGGTATCCTACGAGCAGTACTTC. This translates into CASSMEQGVSYEQYF.

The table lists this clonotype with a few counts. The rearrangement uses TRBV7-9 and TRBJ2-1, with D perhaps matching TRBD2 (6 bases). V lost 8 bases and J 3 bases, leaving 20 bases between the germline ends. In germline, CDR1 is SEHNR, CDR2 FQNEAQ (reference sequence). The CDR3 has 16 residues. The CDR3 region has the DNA TGTGCCAGCGAAACCTCCGGGGACTCAATCTACAATGAGCAGTTCTTC. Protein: CASETSGDSIYNEQFF.

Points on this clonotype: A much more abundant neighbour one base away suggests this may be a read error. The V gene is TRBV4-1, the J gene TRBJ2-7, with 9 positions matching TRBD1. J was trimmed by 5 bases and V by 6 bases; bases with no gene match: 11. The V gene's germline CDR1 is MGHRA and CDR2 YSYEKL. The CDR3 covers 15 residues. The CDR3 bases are TGCGCCAGCAGGGCACCGGGACAGGGATGCCACGAGCAGTACTTC. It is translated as CASRAPGQGCHEQYF.

In nucleotides, the CDR3 is TGCAGTGCTAGTGACTACAGGGTCCCGAACTATGGCTACACCTTC. It codes for CSASDYRVPNYGYTF. This chain links TRBV20-1 with TRBJ1-2; the D gene is possibly TRBD1 (6 bases). V gave up 3 bases and J gave up 2 bases, with 16 bases separating them. Germline assignment: CDR1 DFQATT and CDR2 SNEGSKA (reference sequence). The CDR3 spans 15 residues.

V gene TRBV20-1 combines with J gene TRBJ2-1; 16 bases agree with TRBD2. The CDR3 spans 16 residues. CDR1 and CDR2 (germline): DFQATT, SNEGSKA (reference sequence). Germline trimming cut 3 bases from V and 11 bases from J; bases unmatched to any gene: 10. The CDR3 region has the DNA TGCAGTGCTAGGGATGAGGGACTAGCGGGAGGGAATAAGCAGTTCTTC. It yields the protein CSARDEGLAGGNKQFF.

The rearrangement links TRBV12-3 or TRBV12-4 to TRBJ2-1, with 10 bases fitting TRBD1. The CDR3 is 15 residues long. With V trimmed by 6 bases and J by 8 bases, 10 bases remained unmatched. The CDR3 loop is CASRPGQGVGYEQFF. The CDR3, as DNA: TGTGCCAGCAGACCCGGACAGGGGGTTGGCTATGAGCAGTTCTTC.

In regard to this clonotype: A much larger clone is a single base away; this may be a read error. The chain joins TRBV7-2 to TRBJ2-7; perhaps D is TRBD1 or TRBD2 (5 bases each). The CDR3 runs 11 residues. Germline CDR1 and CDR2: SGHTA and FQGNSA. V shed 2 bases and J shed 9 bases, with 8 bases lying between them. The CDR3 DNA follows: TGTGCCAGCAGCTTAAGGGACGGGCAGTACTTC. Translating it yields CASSLRDGQYF.

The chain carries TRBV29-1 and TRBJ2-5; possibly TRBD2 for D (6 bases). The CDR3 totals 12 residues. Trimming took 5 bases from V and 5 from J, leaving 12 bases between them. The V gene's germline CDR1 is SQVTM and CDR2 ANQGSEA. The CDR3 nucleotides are TGCAGCGTTTTCCCCGGGAGCGAGACCCAGTACTTC. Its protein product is CSVFPGSETQYF.

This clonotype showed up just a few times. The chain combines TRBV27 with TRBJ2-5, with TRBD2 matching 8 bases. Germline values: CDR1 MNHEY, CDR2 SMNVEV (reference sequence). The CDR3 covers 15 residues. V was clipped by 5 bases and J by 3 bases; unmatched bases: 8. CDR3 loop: CASSLVGTREETQYF. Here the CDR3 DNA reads TGTGCCAGCAGTCTAGTCGGGACTAGGGAAGAGACCCAGTACTTC.

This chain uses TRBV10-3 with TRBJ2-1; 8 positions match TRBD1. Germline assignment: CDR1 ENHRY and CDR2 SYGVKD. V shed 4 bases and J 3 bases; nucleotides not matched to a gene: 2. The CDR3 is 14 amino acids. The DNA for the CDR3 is TGTGCCATCAGTGCCACAGGGGGCTACAATGAGCAGTTCTTC. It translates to CAISATGGYNEQFF.